This section outlines one TCR beta chain sequence together with its context. This receptor's antigen is unknown. No clone much larger than this one lies a single base away; base qualities are absent. This specimen belongs to a study of response to subunit inactivated influenza vaccine (dated by TCRdb to between 2018 and 2020). Describing the broader study: Deep quantitative T cell receptor repertoire profiling was used in the study to track responses to a trivalent subunit inactivated influenza vaccine.

The library was prepared using RT-PCR. The instrument was an Illumina HiSeq 2500. The public reads were quality trimmed at Q25 with fastp and then assembled into clones with MiXCR by TCRdb, keeping productive beta chains. Each entry is one CDR3 protein sequence, shown with its most common DNA and genes. This sample gives more than 450,000 distinct CDR3 sequences in total; 10% to 12% of them show up just once. The leading ten clones occupy about 10% of the sample. The investigation overall reported the following: According to the authors, only a limited number of new T cells may be recruited by each seasonal influenza vaccination.

Another study also made use of these data, one on T cells expressing NK-cell markers. That second publication adds: 5'RACE template switching, by which a universal primer site and unique molecular identifiers were added, was used to make TCR beta cDNA libraries. Three sorted T-cell subsets (CD3+CD56+NKG2C+, CD3+CD56+NKG2C- and CD3+CD56-NKG2C+) from under 10 donors had their TCR beta-chain repertoires profiled. Among the eight sequenced donors, seven were HCMV-seropositive and one was HCMV-seronegative. In several experiments an anti-gammadeltaTCR antibody was added to restrict sorting to alphabetaTCR-expressing T cells. In over five donors, the dominant CD3+CD56+NKG2C+ clonotypes were among the top 10 CD8+ clonotypes and accounted for about 1.0-7.5% of CD8+ T cells. Those dominant clonotypes were again the most abundant among CD3+CD56-NKG2C+ cells in several donors, at about 25-60.1%. Whether the expanded NKG2C-expressing T cell clones were specific for HCMV antigens remained unclear. All eight donors whose samples were sequenced were randomly selected healthy volunteers, three of them men and five women. HCMV serostatus was determined by detecting HCMV-specific IgG in serum with a commercial ELISA kit. Peripheral blood mononuclear cells were isolated from blood by Ficoll density gradient centrifugation. For about 6 donors, unsorted PBMC were also used to sequence bulk peripheral blood T-cell repertoires. Priming for cDNA synthesis came from the TCR beta constant segment, and two successive PCR amplification steps followed. Illumina HiSeq 2000/2500, MiSeq or NextSeq was used to sequence libraries as 2 x 150 bp reads. MIGEC handled demultiplexing of the reads and grouping by UMI, while MiTCR was used to assemble and quantify clonotypes. To exclude erroneous sequences, any TCR cDNA sequence not supported by at least two reads was discarded. The tcR package was used for downstream repertoire analysis, and clonotypes were matched across fractions by CDR3 nucleotide sequence plus V segment. VDJmatch was used to annotate antigen specificity against VDJdb, with one amino acid substitution in CDR3 permitted.

The clonotype comes from a man over 45 who received an inactivated influenza vaccine. Donor details come from another sample of the same person, matched by shared clones. This specimen was PBMCs from blood, taken on the day of vaccination.

This receptor carries the CDR3 CSAQGQGFYEQYF. The bases are TGCAGCGCTCAGGGACAGGGGTTCTACGAGCAGTACTTC. The chain joins TRBV29-1 to TRBJ2-7; the junction holds 10 bases that match TRBD1. V is trimmed back by 7 bases and J by 3 bases, and the junction contains 6 bases that no gene match accounts for. The CDR3 measures 13 amino acids from cysteine to phenylalanine. Kept here is only the CDR3 DNA, which spans 39 bases and is read in frame from base 1. CDR1 is given as SQVTM and CDR2 as ANQGSEA, both from the germline V gene.